This TCR beta chain derives from a study of glioma-infiltrating T cells after dendritic cell vaccination. The wider study: Glioblastoma patients came from Phase I and II dendritic cell vaccination trials.

Study-wide points: Only a small number of patients had complete blood and tumor samples.

Of note for this clone: Its antigen is undetermined.

Between the trimmed V and J ends, which lost 3 bases and 3 bases, there was a span of 8 bases. Looked up from germline, CDR1 is SGHDN and CDR2 is FVKESK. The CDR3 runs to 13 residues. Up to about 2 ug genomic DNA was used for TCRB CDR3 amplification. Profiled with immunoSEQ multiplex PCR; TCRdb holds only in-frame clones, not every one. This table has tens of thousands of clones, over 85% appearing once. This clonotype was sampled from a human donor with glioblastoma. This material consisted of blood, taken before dendritic cell vaccination. This rearrangement joins TRBV14 to TRBJ1-2; possible D gene TRBD1, 5 bases. The CDR3 DNA sequence: TGTGCCAGCAGCCAGCAGGGTTACTATGGCTACACCTTC. This encodes CASSQQGYYGYTF.